The present TCR beta chain was sequenced within a study of cytomegalovirus exposure and HLA in healthy donors. Study information: Of several hundred genotyped donors, 65% to 85% clustered with self-reported Caucasian donors. Study-wide results and caveats: Relative to the approximately 700-donor mean, N-insertions were reportedly fewer in an Asian-associated ancestry cluster in a later analysis. Later analysis placed DRB1 highest and HLA-C lowest in TCR association rates, which differed by HLA locus. When the data were analyzed later, several of the most significant clusters appeared to be linked to common viral pathogens.

Trimming shortened V by 8 bases and J by 3 bases, and 15 bases separated the two germline ends. The CDR3 extends over 14 amino acids. CDR1 SNHLY and CDR2 FYNNEI come from the germline V gene. About this clone: Its antigen is still unknown.

PCR involved 60 Vbeta and 13 Jbeta primers. Only in-frame clones appear in the TCRdb table, and some are missing; sequencing was by immunoSEQ multiplex PCR. This sample carries 200,000 or so clones, over 75% of them seen once, and the ten largest clones take approximately 6.3%. The clonotype was recovered from a man between 35 and 55 years old in good health and CMV-seropositive. The specimen sequenced was PBMCs. This rearrangement joins TRBV2 to TRBJ2-3; maybe TRBD1 (7 bases). The CDR3 spells CASSRGVGTDTQYF. Written as DNA, the CDR3 is TGTGCCAGCTCCAGGGGGGTAGGGACAGATACGCAGTATTTT.